Sequencing of this TCR beta chain was carried out in a study of CD8 T cells in Susac syndrome. Findings of the study overall: The study conceded that its TCR sequencing and HLA analysis involved relatively few individuals.

Random hexamers were used to reverse transcribe an amount of roughly 0.5 to 1 ug RNA. The TCR beta CDR3 was amplified by immunoSEQ multiplex PCR across 54 Vbeta, 13 Jbeta. TCRdb reanalysed the immunoSEQ multiplex PCR reads using MiXCR and keeps one entry per CDR3 protein. The profile shows some 150,000 distinct CDR3 sequences, approximately 93% of them singletons. Germline CDR1 reads SGHRS; CDR2 reads YFSETQ. The V segment lost 0 bases and the J segment 7 bases; nucleotides outside the gene matches: 5. The CDR3 extends over 16 amino acids. TCR beta sequences were obtained from blood CD8+ and CD4+ T cells. As to this clonotype: Its specificity is not known.

Sequencing used CD4+ T cells from PBMCs. The chain couples TRBV5-1 to TRBJ2-3, with TRBD2 identical over 13 bases. The receptor was derived from a human donor in good health. The CDR3 nucleotides read TGCGCCAGCAGCTTGGGGACTAGCGGGAGTTCACATACGCAGTATTTT. Its translation is CASSLGTSGSSHTQYF.